This entry is about one T cell receptor beta chain. What it binds is unknown. The data derive from a study of T cell responses to AZD1222 COVID-19 vaccine. Study-level points and caveats: Two AZD1222 administrations were followed by greater Spike-specific TCR breadth and depth.

Trimming cost V 4 bases and J 4 bases; bases outside gene matches: 2. Germline CDR1 SGHTA, CDR2 FQGNSA. The CDR3 is 15 residues long. Method: immunoSEQ multiplex PCR; TCRdb's copy keeps in-frame clones and lacks some. Altogether about 150,000 clones are present, over 75% being singletons, with the ten largest covering about 8%. The chain couples TRBV7-2 to TRBJ2-1; 12 bases agree with TRBD2. The material was peripheral blood, obtained on day 0 of AZD1222 vaccination. This receptor was identified in an adult in good health. The CDR3 region is CASSWTSGEYNEQFF. The CDR3 DNA reads as TGTGCCAGCAGCTGGACTAGCGGGGAATACAATGAGCAGTTCTTC.